The 5 T cell receptor beta chains reported below all come from one sample, sequenced in a study of identical twins. TCRdb re-analysed the 5' RACE reads in MiXCR, keeping a single row per CDR3 protein. The sample consists of roughly 710,000 distinct CDR3 sequences, roughly 6.2% of them appearing once. The sample taken for sequencing was naive T cells sorted from blood. Receptor source: a man between 18 and 35 years old in good health.

This clonotype came up many times. The V call is TRBV12-3 or TRBV12-4, the J call TRBJ2-1; D uncertain. This CDR3 contains 15 residues. Trimming pared 4 bases from V and 0 bases from J, leaving 10 bases between. The chain's CDR3 is CASSSEPSSYNEQFF. The CDR3 DNA sequence: TGTGCCAGCAGTTCAGAACCGAGCTCCTACAATGAGCAGTTCTTC.

This clonotype has at least ten counts. The chain is built from TRBV19 and TRBJ1-5, with D possibly being TRBD1 (5 bases). Trimming pared 1 base from V and 6 bases from J, leaving 13 bases between. Germline values: CDR1 LNHDA, CDR2 SQIVND (reference sequence). CDR3 length equals 15 residues. CDR3 loop: CASSIVGSGGQPQHF. CDR3 in DNA: TGTGCCAGTAGTATAGTGGGAAGCGGGGGTCAGCCCCAGCATTTT.

This clonotype was seen more than once but under ten times. The genes are TRBV15 and TRBJ2-3, with D unresolved. The CDR3 has 16 amino acids. The germline CDR1 and CDR2 sequences are LNHNV and YYDKDF (reference sequence). The V and J ends lost 4 bases and 0 bases respectively, with 14 bases between them. The CDR3 region is CATSTLQFISTDTQYF. The CDR3 DNA reads as TGTGCCACCAGCACCCTCCAGTTCATTAGCACAGATACGCAGTATTTT.

This clonotype was counted many times. The chain employs TRBV10-3 and TRBJ2-1; 8 bases are a match to TRBD2. This CDR3 has 15 residues. The germline V gene encodes CDR1 ENHRY and CDR2 SYGVKD. The V segment lost 2 bases and the J segment 6 bases; nucleotides outside the gene matches: 6. CDR3 sequence (DNA): TGTGCCATCAGTGAGGAGCGGGAGTGGGGCAATGAGCAGTTCTTC. Encoded protein: CAISEEREWGNEQFF.

This chain uses TRBV12-3 or TRBV12-4 with TRBJ1-1; D is unclear. This CDR3 contains 15 residues. V lost 6 bases and J 1 base, leaving 15 bases between the germline ends. The CDR3 sequence: CASSPGPVENTEAFF. The CDR3 DNA reads as TGTGCCAGCAGCCCCGGGCCAGTGGAGAACACTGAAGCTTTCTTT.